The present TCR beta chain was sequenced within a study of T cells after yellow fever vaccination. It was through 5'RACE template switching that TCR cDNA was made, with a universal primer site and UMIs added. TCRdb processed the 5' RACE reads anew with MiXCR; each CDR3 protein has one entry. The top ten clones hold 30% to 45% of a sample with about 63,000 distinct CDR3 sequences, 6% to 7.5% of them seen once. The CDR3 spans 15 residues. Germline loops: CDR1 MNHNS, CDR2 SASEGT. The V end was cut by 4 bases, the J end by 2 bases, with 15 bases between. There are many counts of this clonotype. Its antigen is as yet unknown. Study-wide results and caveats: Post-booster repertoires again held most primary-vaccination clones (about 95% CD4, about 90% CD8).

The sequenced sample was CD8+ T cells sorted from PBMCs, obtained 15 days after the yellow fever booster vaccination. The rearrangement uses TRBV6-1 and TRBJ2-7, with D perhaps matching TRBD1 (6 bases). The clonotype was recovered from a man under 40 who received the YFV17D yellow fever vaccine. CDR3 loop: CASSASQGLAYEQYF. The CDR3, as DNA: TGTGCCAGCAGTGCCTCTCAGGGGTTAGCCTACGAGCAGTACTTC.